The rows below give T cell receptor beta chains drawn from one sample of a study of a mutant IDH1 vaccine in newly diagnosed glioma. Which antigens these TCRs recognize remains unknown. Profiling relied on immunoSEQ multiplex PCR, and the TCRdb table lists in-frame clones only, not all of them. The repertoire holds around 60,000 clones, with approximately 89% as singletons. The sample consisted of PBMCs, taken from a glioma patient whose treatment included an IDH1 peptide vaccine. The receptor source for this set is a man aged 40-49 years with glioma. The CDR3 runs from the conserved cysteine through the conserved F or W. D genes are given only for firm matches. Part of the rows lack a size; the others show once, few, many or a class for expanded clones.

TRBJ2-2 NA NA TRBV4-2 CASSQDRAGTPANTGELFF TGTGCCAGCAGCCAAGATCGGGCTGGGACTCCCGCGAACACCGGGGAGCTGTTTTTT
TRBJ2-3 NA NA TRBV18 CASSQGSDTQYF TGTGCCAGCTCACAAGGGTCAGATACGCAGTATTTT
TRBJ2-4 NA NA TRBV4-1 CASSQALSLAKNIQYF TGCGCCAGCAGCCAAGCTCTGAGCTTAGCCAAAAACATTCAGTACTTC
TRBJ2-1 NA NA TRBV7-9 CASSSLRATYNEQFF TGTGCCAGCAGCTCTCTGAGAGCGACCTACAATGAGCAGTTCTTC
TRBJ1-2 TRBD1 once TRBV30 CAWREGAWEGYTF TGTGCCTGGAGAGAGGGGGCCTGGGAGGGCTACACCTTC
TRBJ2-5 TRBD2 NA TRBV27 CASSLTSGSSSREETQYF TGTGCCAGCAGTTTAACTAGCGGGAGCTCTTCAAGGGAAGAGACCCAGTACTTC
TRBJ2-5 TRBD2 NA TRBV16 CASSQFTGGGETQYF TGTGCCAGCAGCCAATTTACGGGAGGAGGGGAGACCCAGTACTTC
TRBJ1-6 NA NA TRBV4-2 CASSQDVYGNSPLHF TGTGCCAGCAGCCAAGATGTGTACGGAAATTCACCCCTCCACTTT
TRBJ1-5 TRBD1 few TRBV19 CASARGGSGNQPQHF TGTGCCAGTGCGCGAGGGGGCTCGGGCAATCAGCCCCAGCATTTT
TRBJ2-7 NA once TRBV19 CASSSPLGEQYF TGTGCCAGTAGCAGTCCTTTGGGAGAGCAGTACTTC
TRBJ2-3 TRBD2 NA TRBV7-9 CASSRLAGEIDTQYF TGTGCCAGCAGCCGACTAGCGGGAGAAATAGATACGCAGTATTTT
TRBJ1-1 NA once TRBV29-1 CSALAGGNTEAFF TGCAGCGCCCTAGCGGGTGGGAACACTGAAGCTTTCTTT
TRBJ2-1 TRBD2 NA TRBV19 CASSIGAGLNYNEQFF TGTGCCAGTAGTATAGGAGCGGGGTTGAACTACAATGAGCAGTTCTTC
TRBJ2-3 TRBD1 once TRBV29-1 CSVERDRGRDTQYF TGCAGCGTTGAGAGGGACAGGGGGCGTGATACGCAGTATTTT
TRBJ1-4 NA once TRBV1 CTSSGEPTGGQTNEKLFF TGCACCAGCAGCGGGGAGCCGACAGGGGGGCAAACTAATGAAAAACTGTTTTTT
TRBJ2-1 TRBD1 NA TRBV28 CASSLPRQGGQFF TGTGCCAGCAGTTTGCCCAGACAGGGTGGGCAGTTCTTC
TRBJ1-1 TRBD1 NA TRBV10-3 CAISSNLGTGLTEAFF TGTGCCATCAGTTCCAACCTCGGGACAGGGTTGACTGAAGCTTTCTTT
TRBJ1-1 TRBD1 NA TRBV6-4 CASSDTDRGTEAFF TGTGCCAGCAGTGACACGGACAGGGGAACTGAAGCTTTCTTT
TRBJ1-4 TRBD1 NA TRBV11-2 CASSPTGDNEKLFF TGTGCCAGCAGCCCGACAGGGGATAATGAAAAACTGTTTTTT